Listed below are T cell receptor beta chains from one sample, sequenced in a study of T cells in Graves' hyperthyroidism and ophthalmopathy. TCRdb used MiXCR to reprocess the multiplex PCR reads, holding one entry per CDR3 protein. The table has about 600,000 distinct CDR3 sequences, more than 13% seen once. Sequenced input: blood. The receptors originated from a young woman with Graves' ophthalmopathy. CDR3s include the opening cysteine and the closing phenylalanine or tryptophan. Fields, in order: clone size, J gene, V gene, D gene, CDR3 protein, CDR3 DNA. The D gene is left open where the match is weak. For some rows the clone size is stated as once, few or many, or as a class when expanded; others skip it.

clone size: NA
J gene: TRBJ1-2
V gene: TRBV7-9
D gene: NA
CDR3 protein: CASSLVSGGQLYGYTF
CDR3 DNA: TGTGCCAGCAGCTTAGTTTCCGGGGGGCAACTATATGGCTACACCTTC

clone size: many
J gene: TRBJ1-2
V gene: TRBV28
D gene: NA
CDR3 protein: CASSPGRPSYGYTF
CDR3 DNA: TGTGCCAGCAGTCCAGGACGGCCAAGCTATGGCTACACCTTC

clone size: NA
J gene: TRBJ2-2
V gene: TRBV9
D gene: NA
CDR3 protein: CASSSGRFGAGELFF
CDR3 DNA: NA

clone size: many
J gene: TRBJ2-7
V gene: TRBV28
D gene: TRBD1
CDR3 protein: CASSKLDRDSYEQYF
CDR3 DNA: TGTGCCAGCAGCAAGCTAGACAGGGACTCCTACGAGCAGTACTTC

clone size: NA
J gene: TRBJ1-3
V gene: TRBV3-1
D gene: NA
CDR3 protein: CASSQVFQTAVGSSGNTIYF
CDR3 DNA: TGTGCCAGCAGCCAAGTATTTCAAACCGCGGTTGGGAGCTCTGGAAACACCATATATTTT

clone size: NA
J gene: TRBJ1-1
V gene: TRBV27
D gene: NA
CDR3 protein: CASSFARGQTEAFF
CDR3 DNA: TGTGCCAGCAGTTTTGCCAGGGGACAAACTGAAGCTTTCTTT

clone size: many
J gene: TRBJ1-3
V gene: TRBV6-5
D gene: NA
CDR3 protein: CASSYFGATSGNTIYF
CDR3 DNA: TGTGCCAGCAGTTACTTTGGCGCAACCTCTGGAAACACCATATATTTT

clone size: few
J gene: TRBJ2-5
V gene: TRBV6-1
D gene: TRBD2
CDR3 protein: CASRLAGSETQYF
CDR3 DNA: TGTGCCAGCAGATTAGCGGGCTCGGAGACCCAGTACTTC

clone size: many
J gene: TRBJ2-1
V gene: TRBV11-2
D gene: NA
CDR3 protein: CASSLVGGSVYNEQFF
CDR3 DNA: TGTGCCAGCAGCTTAGTGGGCGGATCAGTCTACAATGAGCAGTTCTTC

clone size: NA
J gene: TRBJ2-2
V gene: TRBV20-1
D gene: TRBD1
CDR3 protein: CSARGGDRAGGELFF
CDR3 DNA: TGCAGTGCTAGAGGGGGAGACAGGGCGGGCGGGGAGCTGTTTTTT

clone size: many
J gene: TRBJ2-7
V gene: TRBV19
D gene: NA
CDR3 protein: CASSIRSADSYEQYF
CDR3 DNA: TGTGCCAGTAGTATACGGTCGGCCGACTCCTACGAGCAGTACTTC

clone size: NA
J gene: TRBJ2-2
V gene: TRBV4-3
D gene: NA
CDR3 protein: CASSPHGPGELFF
CDR3 DNA: TGCGCCAGCAGCCCTCATGGACCCGGGGAGCTGTTTTTT

clone size: NA
J gene: TRBJ2-1
V gene: TRBV12-3/TRBV12-4
D gene: TRBD2
CDR3 protein: CASTRGLANEQFF
CDR3 DNA: TGTGCCAGCACCCGGGGACTAGCGAATGAGCAGTTCTTC

clone size: many
J gene: TRBJ2-7
V gene: TRBV7-3
D gene: NA
CDR3 protein: CASSSGFQDGGSGYEQYF
CDR3 DNA: TGTGCCAGCAGCTCGGGATTTCAAGACGGAGGGTCTGGCTACGAGCAGTACTTC

clone size: many
J gene: TRBJ1-2
V gene: TRBV6-5
D gene: NA
CDR3 protein: CASSYGLAERYYGYTF
CDR3 DNA: TGTGCCAGCAGTTACGGCTTAGCGGAGAGATACTATGGCTACACCTTC

clone size: few
J gene: TRBJ1-4
V gene: TRBV30
D gene: NA
CDR3 protein: CAWTLSSEKLFF
CDR3 DNA: TGTGCCTGGACGCTATCATCGGAAAAACTGTTTTTT

clone size: many
J gene: TRBJ2-3
V gene: TRBV29-1
D gene: TRBD1
CDR3 protein: CSVGDRGWTDTQYF
CDR3 DNA: TGCAGCGTTGGAGACAGGGGTTGGACAGATACGCAGTATTTT

clone size: many
J gene: TRBJ1-1
V gene: TRBV28
D gene: NA
CDR3 protein: CASRKRGLMNTEAFF
CDR3 DNA: TGTGCCAGCAGGAAGCGGGGACTGATGAACACTGAAGCTTTCTTT

clone size: many
J gene: TRBJ1-1
V gene: TRBV2
D gene: NA
CDR3 protein: CASSEEGRGGNTEAFF
CDR3 DNA: TGTGCCAGCAGTGAAGAAGGCAGGGGAGGGAACACTGAAGCTTTCTTT

clone size: NA
J gene: TRBJ2-5
V gene: TRBV7-6
D gene: TRBD1
CDR3 protein: CASSLAIGGEETQYF
CDR3 DNA: TGTGCCAGCAGCTTAGCGATAGGGGGCGAAGAGACCCAGTACTTC

clone size: few
J gene: TRBJ2-7
V gene: TRBV20-1
D gene: TRBD2
CDR3 protein: CSASEWGGGVFSYEQYF
CDR3 DNA: TGCAGTGCTAGCGAATGGGGGGGAGGGGTTTTTTCCTACGAGCAGTACTTC

clone size: NA
J gene: TRBJ1-3
V gene: TRBV7-9
D gene: NA
CDR3 protein: CASSQPTGLSGNTIYF
CDR3 DNA: TGTGCCAGCAGCCAACCCACAGGTCTCTCTGGAAACACCATATATTTT

clone size: NA
J gene: TRBJ1-3
V gene: TRBV9
D gene: NA
CDR3 protein: CASSTIGSGNTIYF
CDR3 DNA: TGTGCCAGCAGCACCATCGGCTCTGGAAACACCATATATTTT

clone size: many
J gene: TRBJ1-1
V gene: TRBV28
D gene: NA
CDR3 protein: CASSLKVGGGLNTEAFF
CDR3 DNA: TGTGCCAGCAGTTTAAAGGTTGGGGGGGGGTTGAACACTGAAGCTTTCTTT

clone size: NA
J gene: TRBJ1-5
V gene: TRBV10-3
D gene: NA
CDR3 protein: CAISESGNQPQHF
CDR3 DNA: TGTGCCATCAGTGAGTCGGGCAATCAGCCCCAGCATTTT

clone size: NA
J gene: TRBJ2-7
V gene: TRBV28
D gene: TRBD1
CDR3 protein: CASSDGTGGATNEQYF
CDR3 DNA: TGTGCCAGCAGCGATGGGACAGGGGGCGCAACGAACGAGCAGTACTTC

clone size: NA
J gene: TRBJ2-7
V gene: TRBV24-1
D gene: NA
CDR3 protein: CATSDPTDHYEQYF
CDR3 DNA: TGTGCCACCAGTGACCCAACCGACCACTACGAGCAGTACTTC

clone size: few
J gene: TRBJ2-5
V gene: TRBV19
D gene: NA
CDR3 protein: CASSVLPQETQYF
CDR3 DNA: TGTGCCAGTAGTGTACTACCCCAAGAGACCCAGTACTTC

clone size: many
J gene: TRBJ2-4
V gene: TRBV30
D gene: NA
CDR3 protein: CAWTFKEDFRGIQYF
CDR3 DNA: TGTGCCTGGACCTTTAAGGAGGATTTCCGCGGCATTCAGTACTTC

clone size: many
J gene: TRBJ2-1
V gene: TRBV27
D gene: NA
CDR3 protein: CASSQADRDNEQFF
CDR3 DNA: TGTGCCAGCAGCCAGGCCGACAGAGACAATGAGCAGTTCTTC

clone size: NA
J gene: TRBJ2-1
V gene: TRBV10-3
D gene: NA
CDR3 protein: CAISGVALGNNEQFF
CDR3 DNA: TGTGCCATCAGTGGGGTTGCGTTAGGAAACAATGAGCAGTTCTTC

clone size: many
J gene: TRBJ2-5
V gene: TRBV7-2
D gene: TRBD1
CDR3 protein: CASIGTGYGTQYF
CDR3 DNA: TGTGCCAGCATCGGGACAGGGTACGGGACCCAGTACTTC

clone size: many
J gene: TRBJ1-5
V gene: TRBV12-3/TRBV12-4
D gene: TRBD1
CDR3 protein: CASSHGQGNNQPQHF
CDR3 DNA: TGTGCCAGCAGTCACGGACAGGGGAACAATCAGCCCCAGCATTTT

clone size: many
J gene: TRBJ1-2
V gene: TRBV3-1
D gene: TRBD1
CDR3 protein: CASSSGTGVTNYGYTF
CDR3 DNA: TGTGCCAGCAGTTCCGGGACAGGGGTTACTAACTATGGCTACACCTTC

clone size: few
J gene: TRBJ1-6
V gene: TRBV27
D gene: NA
CDR3 protein: CASSWTRAANSPLHF
CDR3 DNA: TGTGCCAGCAGTTGGACCAGGGCGGCTAATTCACCCCTCCACTTT

clone size: NA
J gene: TRBJ2-1
V gene: TRBV6-2/TRBV6-3
D gene: NA
CDR3 protein: CASSYFSTRNPYSEQFF
CDR3 DNA: TGTGCCAGCAGTTACTTCTCGACTAGAAACCCCTACAGTGAGCAGTTCTTC

clone size: many
J gene: TRBJ2-7
V gene: TRBV6-1
D gene: NA
CDR3 protein: CASSRSGAYEQYF
CDR3 DNA: TGTGCCAGCAGTAGGTCAGGAGCCTACGAGCAGTACTTC

clone size: many
J gene: TRBJ2-1
V gene: TRBV2
D gene: NA
CDR3 protein: CASIGGPQTVNEQFF
CDR3 DNA: TGTGCCAGCATCGGGGGCCCCCAGACAGTCAATGAGCAGTTCTTC

clone size: many
J gene: TRBJ1-1
V gene: TRBV7-2
D gene: NA
CDR3 protein: CASNPGAGSTEAFF
CDR3 DNA: TGTGCCAGCAACCCTGGGGCAGGGAGCACTGAAGCTTTCTTT